Below, 18 T cell receptor beta chains from the same sample are listed, as sequenced in a study of spatial heterogeneity in lung cancer. TCRdb re-called the 5' RACE reads through MiXCR, storing one row per CDR3 protein. The profile shows about 120,000 distinct CDR3 sequences, more than 10% of them singletons. The time point: blood at routine non-recurrence follow-up after resection. The sequencing here drew on PBMCs, taken at follow-up. The receptors derive from a female donor with early-stage non-small cell lung cancer.

The chain has TRBV20-1 and TRBJ1-1, with D possibly being TRBD1 (5 bases). V lost 4 bases and J lost 0, with 15 bases in between. This CDR3 spans 15 amino acids. From germline, CDR1 is DFQATT and CDR2 SNEGSKA (reference sequence). CDR3 nucleotide sequence: TGCAGTGCTATAGCAATGATGGGGGTGAACACTGAAGCTTTCTTT. Translated, it gives CSAIAMMGVNTEAFF.

The rearrangement links TRBV4-2 to TRBJ2-4, with 9 bases lining up with TRBD1. V was pared by 4 bases and J by 1 base, with 2 bases of the junction left unmatched. The CDR3 is 15 amino acids. Germline V gene sequence: CDR1 LGHNA, CDR2 YNFKEQ. The CDR3 sequence: CASSPGTGAKNIQYF. The DNA of the CDR3 is TGTGCCAGCAGCCCAGGGACAGGGGCCAAAAACATTCAGTACTTC.

There are many counts of this clonotype. CDR3 coding DNA: TGTGCCAGCAGCTCACAGGGGAACTATGGCTACACCTTC. Protein: CASSSQGNYGYTF. The chain couples TRBV11-3 to TRBJ1-2; 7 bases agree with TRBD1. The J segment lost 2 bases and the V segment lost 4 bases, leaving 1 base of the junction unmatched. The CDR3 is made up of 13 amino acids. Germline V gene data show CDR1 as SGHNT and CDR2 as YENEEA.

This clonotype was seen a handful of times. The chain has TRBV9 and TRBJ1-1; no clear D gene. The CDR3 totals 13 residues. Germline assignment: CDR1 SGDLS and CDR2 YYNGEE. Trimming stripped 1 base from V and 3 bases from J, with 7 bases between. CDR3 in amino acids: CASSVRGDTEAFF. DNA for the CDR3: TGTGCCAGCAGCGTACGCGGAGACACTGAAGCTTTCTTT. The full variable domain, completed using reference TRBV9 and TRBJ1-1, is DSGVTQTPKHLITATGQRVTLRCSPRSGDLSVYWYQQSLDQGLQFLIQYYNGEERAKGNILERFSAQQFPDLHSELNLSSLELGDSALYFCASSVRGDTEAFFGQGTRLTVV.

The CDR3 DNA follows: TGTGCCAGCAGCTCCACAGGGATGAATGAAAAACTGTTTTTT. It codes for CASSSTGMNEKLFF. V usage is TRBV11-2 and J usage is TRBJ1-4, with a weak D call TRBD1 (6 bases). The V gene's germline CDR1 is SGHAT and CDR2 FQNNGV. Trimming took off 4 bases at V and 5 bases at J, with 11 bases between the two ends. This CDR3 is built from 14 residues.

The genes are TRBV11-3 and TRBJ2-3; D might be TRBD2 (6 bases). Trimming cost V 8 bases and J 5 bases, with 11 bases left between them. Germline V gene data show CDR1 as SGHNT and CDR2 as YENEEA. CDR3 length: 12 amino acids. CDR3 residues: CASGKEGDTQYF. CDR3 DNA: TGTGCCAGCGGCAAGGAGGGAGATACGCAGTATTTT.

In this sample, this clonotype turned up many times. The gene calls are TRBV12-3 or TRBV12-4 and TRBJ2-2; D not certain. V was shortened by 3 bases and J by 2 bases, with 7 bases between the two germline ends. The CDR3 length is 14 residues. The CDR3 spells CASSFRSNTGELFF. Written as DNA, the CDR3 is TGTGCCAGCAGTTTCCGTTCTAACACCGGGGAGCTGTTTTTT.

This clonotype was picked up many times. The rearrangement uses TRBV7-9 and TRBJ2-3, with TRBD1 as a possible D gene (5 bases). The CDR3 contains 14 residues. CDR1 and CDR2 from the germline V gene are SEHNR and FQNEAQ (reference sequence). V lost 5 bases and J 6 bases, leaving 15 bases between the germline ends. The CDR3 loop reads CASSPGPWADTQYF. CDR3 DNA sequence: TGTGCCAGCAGCCCAGGGCCTTGGGCGGATACGCAGTATTTT.

This clonotype was seen repeatedly, ten times or more. The rearrangement uses TRBV20-1 and TRBJ1-6; 9 bases are a match to TRBD1. The CDR3 has 13 residues. CDR1 and CDR2 from the germline V gene are DFQATT and SNEGSKA (reference sequence). V was pared by 6 bases and J by 12 bases, with 9 bases of the junction left unmatched. The CDR3, as DNA: TGCAGTGCCAAGGGACAGGGAAGTGAACCCCTCCACTTT. It encodes CSAKGQGSEPLHF.

This clonotype was seen a handful of times. The V gene is TRBV18, the J gene TRBJ2-7; D call uncertain. Germline lookup yields CDR1 KGHSH and CDR2 LQKENI. V gave up 3 bases and J gave up 2 bases, with 11 bases separating them. The CDR3 contains 14 residues. The CDR3 DNA sequence: TGTGCCAGCTCACCGGTAGGCAGCGCCTACGAGCAGTACTTC. It yields the protein CASSPVGSAYEQYF.

The sample holds a few counts of this clonotype. The chain uses TRBV7-9 and TRBJ1-1; no reliable D call. Germline CDR1 reads SEHNR; CDR2 reads FQNEAQ (reference sequence). This CDR3 is 13 amino acids long. Trimming took 5 bases from V and 1 from J, leaving 8 bases between them. The CDR3 spells CASSLARNTEAFF. Here the CDR3 DNA reads TGTGCCAGCAGCCTGGCACGGAACACTGAAGCTTTCTTT.

The chain joins TRBV5-1 to TRBJ2-3, with D uncertain. Trimming pared 0 bases from V and 4 bases from J, leaving 12 bases between. Germline V lookup: CDR1 SGHRS, CDR2 YFSETQ. The CDR3 runs to 15 residues. The CDR3 region is CASSLERAWADTQYF. Here the CDR3 DNA reads TGCGCCAGCAGCTTGGAAAGGGCCTGGGCAGATACGCAGTATTTT.

The chain is built from TRBV29-1 and TRBJ1-4; 10 nucleotides agree with TRBD1. The V and J ends lost 7 bases and 1 base, in that order; junction bases with no gene match: 6. The CDR3 is 15 amino acids. The germline V gene encodes CDR1 SQVTM and CDR2 ANQGSEA. The CDR3 region has the DNA TGCAGCGCAACGACAGGGGGCTTAACTAATGAAAAACTGTTTTTT. The encoded protein is CSATTGGLTNEKLFF.

This clonotype has more than one count but fewer than ten. V and J are TRBV5-1 and TRBJ2-5; 8 bases are a match to TRBD2. Losses at the gene ends were 0 bases for V and 4 bases for J; bases not matched to a gene: 5. Germline-derived CDR1 and CDR2 are SGHRS and YFSETQ. The CDR3 contains 15 residues. The CDR3 region has the DNA TGCGCCAGCAGCTTGGTACCCCTAGCGGGAGAGACCCAGTACTTC. It translates to CASSLVPLAGETQYF. Complete variable domain (other parts from reference TRBV5-1 and TRBJ2-5): KAGVTQTPRYLIKTRGQQVTLSCSPISGHRSVSWYQQTPGQGLQFLFEYFSETQRNKGNFPGRFSGRQFSNSRSEMNVSTLELGDSALYLCASSLVPLAGETQYFGPGTRLLVL.

This clonotype was found a few times. The chain combines TRBV3-1 with TRBJ2-1; 13 positions agree with TRBD2. Germline values: CDR1 LGHDT, CDR2 YNNKEL (reference sequence). V trimming: 4 bases; J trimming: 8 bases; junction bases outside the gene matches: 5. CDR3 size: 15 residues. The CDR3 sequence is CASSPWTSGRDEQFF. In nucleotides, the CDR3 is TGTGCCAGCAGCCCGTGGACTAGCGGGAGAGATGAGCAGTTCTTC.

J is TRBJ2-1 and V is TRBV28; D is unresolved. V was clipped by 3 bases and J by 9 bases, with 9 bases between them. The germline CDR1 and CDR2 sequences are MDHEN and SYDVKM. This CDR3 spans 12 amino acids. The CDR3 sequence is CASSLGKFEQFF. The CDR3 region has the DNA TGTGCCAGCAGTTTGGGTAAATTTGAGCAGTTCTTC.

This clonotype was counted a few times. The chain uses TRBV28 and TRBJ1-2, with 7 bases aligning to TRBD1. This CDR3 spans 14 amino acids. J was trimmed by 4 bases and V by 5 bases; bases with no gene match: 7. Germline CDR1 MDHEN, CDR2 SYDVKM. In DNA, the CDR3 is TGTGCCAGCAGTGGACCACAGGGGACCTATGGCTACACCTTC. Translation: CASSGPQGTYGYTF.

This clonotype was recorded many times. The chain combines TRBV4-2 with TRBJ1-4, with D tentatively TRBD1 (5 bases). The germline V gene has CDR1 LGHNA and CDR2 YNFKEQ. CDR3 length equals 19 residues. Between the trimmed V and J ends, which lost 2 bases and 0 bases, there was a span of 19 bases. In DNA, the CDR3 is TGTGCCAGCAGCCAATCAAAAGGCCGGGGGGTCGCAACTAATGAAAAACTGTTTTTT. Translating it yields CASSQSKGRGVATNEKLFF.